Below, one T cell receptor (beta chain) is given with its context. This sample was included in a study of blood T cell repertoires in COVID-19. About the research overall: The samples span acute and convalescent COVID-19 from the United States, Italy and Spain. Sources were T cells, B-cell-depleted T cells, or PBMCs; the material itself was cDNA or gDNA.

Germline V gene sequence: CDR1 SGHDT, CDR2 YYEEEE. The V gene lost 2 bases and the J gene lost 4 bases, with 22 bases spanning the gap. The CDR3 consists of 17 residues. Participants came from about 23 US areas, aged about 18 to 89 years. As handled by the study authors: Estimation of nucleated cell counts relied on the amplification of reference gene primers. Sequenced by immunoSEQ multiplex PCR; TCRdb stores in-frame clones only, minus some. That table supplies the V and J calls and clone size; D and trimming were determined from the DNA. The repertoire holds about 200,000 clones, with 84% as singletons.

The origin of this receptor is a woman between 25 and 40 years old who had been exposed to COVID-19. The material sequenced was PBMCs or T cells enriched from blood (not recorded which). The J gene is TRBJ2-7, the V gene TRBV5-6, with D perhaps matching TRBD1 (5 bases). The CDR3 DNA sequence: TGTGCCAGCAGCTTCCTGATGCCAGACAGCCCAACTTACGAGCAGTACTTC. Translated: CASSFLMPDSPTYEQYF.